The T cell receptor (beta chain) under discussion was sequenced for a study of CD8 T cells in ankylosing spondylitis. A single record per CDR3 protein comes from TCRdb applying MiXCR to the 5' RACE reads. This sample yields under 400,000 distinct CDR3 sequences, of which 11% are seen a single time; roughly 9.5% belongs to the top ten. This clonotype was found many times. This clonotype was obtained from a female donor with ankylosing spondylitis or in good health (not recorded which). Material for sequencing was blood, either unsorted or a sorted T cell fraction (not recorded which).

The chain's CDR3 is CSARTQLFEQYF. The CDR3 nucleotides are TGCAGTGCTAGGACCCAGCTTTTCGAGCAGTACTTC. The chain is built from TRBV20-1 and TRBJ2-7; D unclear. The V and J ends lost 3 bases and 6 bases respectively, with 12 bases between them. The V gene's germline CDR1 is DFQATT and CDR2 SNEGSKA (reference sequence). The CDR3 is 12 residues long.